This is a list of T cell receptor beta chains from one sample in a study of T cell changes during pregnancy in multiple sclerosis. Method: immunoSEQ multiplex PCR; TCRdb's copy keeps in-frame clones and lacks some. This table holds tens of thousands of clones, roughly 92% found once. The sequencing here drew on peripheral blood, taken in the second trimester of pregnancy. These receptors came from a female donor with multiple sclerosis, enrolled in a pregnancy study. CDR3s include the opening cysteine and the closing phenylalanine or tryptophan. D genes are given only for firm matches.

j_gene: TRBJ2-2; v_gene: TRBV28; d_gene: .; CDR3nt: TGTGCCAGCAGCCCCCTCGGGGAGACCGGGGAGCTGTTTTTT; CDR3aa: CASSPLGETGELFF
j_gene: TRBJ1-6; v_gene: TRBV2; d_gene: TRBD1; CDR3nt: TGTGCCAGCACTCGGACAGGGGATAATTCACCCCTCCACTTT; CDR3aa: CASTRTGDNSPLHF
j_gene: TRBJ1-6; v_gene: TRBV27; d_gene: .; CDR3nt: TGTGCCAGCAGTTTCTACAGGGAAGCGTGGGGCTCACCCCTCCACTTT; CDR3aa: CASSFYREAWGSPLHF
j_gene: TRBJ1-2; v_gene: TRBV9; d_gene: TRBD1; CDR3nt: TGTGCCAGCAGCTCGACCCGGACAGGGCATCAATTCGGCTACACCTTC; CDR3aa: CASSSTRTGHQFGYTF
j_gene: TRBJ2-7; v_gene: TRBV9; d_gene: TRBD1; CDR3nt: TGTGCCAGCATCAGACAGGGGGCGGCCCACGAGCAGTACTTC; CDR3aa: CASIRQGAAHEQYF
j_gene: TRBJ1-4; v_gene: TRBV18; d_gene: .; CDR3nt: TGTGCCAGCTCACCTTCTGCAGGGATTACAACTAATGAAAAACTGTTTTTT; CDR3aa: CASSPSAGITTNEKLFF
j_gene: TRBJ2-5; v_gene: TRBV7-2; d_gene: TRBD1; CDR3nt: TGTGCCAGCAGGATACAGGGGTGGGAGACCCAGTACTTC; CDR3aa: CASRIQGWETQYF
j_gene: TRBJ2-1; v_gene: TRBV5-1; d_gene: TRBD1; CDR3nt: TGCGCCAGCAGCTTCTTTTCGGGACAGGGAAACAATGAGCAGTTCTTC; CDR3aa: CASSFFSGQGNNEQFF
j_gene: TRBJ2-2; v_gene: TRBV28; d_gene: TRBD2; CDR3nt: TGTGCCAGCAGTTTAGGGACTACGGTTGGCGGGGAGCTGTTTTTT; CDR3aa: CASSLGTTVGGELFF
j_gene: TRBJ2-7; v_gene: TRBV6-5; d_gene: TRBD1; CDR3nt: TGTGCCAGCAGTTCCTGGGACAGGGGGGCCTACGAGCAGTACTTC; CDR3aa: CASSSWDRGAYEQYF
j_gene: TRBJ2-5; v_gene: TRBV6-6; d_gene: TRBD2; CDR3nt: TGTGCCAGCAGTTATAGTAGCGGGGGGGCAAAGACCCAGTACTTC; CDR3aa: CASSYSSGGAKTQYF
j_gene: TRBJ1-1; v_gene: TRBV29-1; d_gene: .; CDR3nt: TGCAGCGTACAGGGCCGTTACACTGAAGCTTTCTTT; CDR3aa: CSVQGRYTEAFF
j_gene: TRBJ2-1; v_gene: TRBV6-1; d_gene: TRBD2; CDR3nt: TGTGCCAGCAGGGGGGGACTAGCGGAAAAGTTCTTC; CDR3aa: CASRGGLAEKFF
j_gene: TRBJ2-5; v_gene: TRBV6-5; d_gene: TRBD2; CDR3nt: TGTGCCAGCAGTTATGCGACTAGCGGGGGGCAAGAGACCCAGTACTTC; CDR3aa: CASSYATSGGQETQYF
j_gene: TRBJ1-3; v_gene: TRBV18; d_gene: TRBD1; CDR3nt: TGTGCCAGCTCACCACGGGACAGGGGGAGCTCTGGAAACACCATATATTTT; CDR3aa: CASSPRDRGSSGNTIYF
j_gene: TRBJ2-3; v_gene: TRBV28; d_gene: .; CDR3nt: TGTGCCAGCAGTTTATATTTGTCTAGAACGCAGTATTTT; CDR3aa: CASSLYLSRTQYF
j_gene: TRBJ2-7; v_gene: TRBV13; d_gene: .; CDR3nt: TGTGCCAGCAGCCGCCTGGCAGGGCCCTACGAGCAGTACTTC; CDR3aa: CASSRLAGPYEQYF